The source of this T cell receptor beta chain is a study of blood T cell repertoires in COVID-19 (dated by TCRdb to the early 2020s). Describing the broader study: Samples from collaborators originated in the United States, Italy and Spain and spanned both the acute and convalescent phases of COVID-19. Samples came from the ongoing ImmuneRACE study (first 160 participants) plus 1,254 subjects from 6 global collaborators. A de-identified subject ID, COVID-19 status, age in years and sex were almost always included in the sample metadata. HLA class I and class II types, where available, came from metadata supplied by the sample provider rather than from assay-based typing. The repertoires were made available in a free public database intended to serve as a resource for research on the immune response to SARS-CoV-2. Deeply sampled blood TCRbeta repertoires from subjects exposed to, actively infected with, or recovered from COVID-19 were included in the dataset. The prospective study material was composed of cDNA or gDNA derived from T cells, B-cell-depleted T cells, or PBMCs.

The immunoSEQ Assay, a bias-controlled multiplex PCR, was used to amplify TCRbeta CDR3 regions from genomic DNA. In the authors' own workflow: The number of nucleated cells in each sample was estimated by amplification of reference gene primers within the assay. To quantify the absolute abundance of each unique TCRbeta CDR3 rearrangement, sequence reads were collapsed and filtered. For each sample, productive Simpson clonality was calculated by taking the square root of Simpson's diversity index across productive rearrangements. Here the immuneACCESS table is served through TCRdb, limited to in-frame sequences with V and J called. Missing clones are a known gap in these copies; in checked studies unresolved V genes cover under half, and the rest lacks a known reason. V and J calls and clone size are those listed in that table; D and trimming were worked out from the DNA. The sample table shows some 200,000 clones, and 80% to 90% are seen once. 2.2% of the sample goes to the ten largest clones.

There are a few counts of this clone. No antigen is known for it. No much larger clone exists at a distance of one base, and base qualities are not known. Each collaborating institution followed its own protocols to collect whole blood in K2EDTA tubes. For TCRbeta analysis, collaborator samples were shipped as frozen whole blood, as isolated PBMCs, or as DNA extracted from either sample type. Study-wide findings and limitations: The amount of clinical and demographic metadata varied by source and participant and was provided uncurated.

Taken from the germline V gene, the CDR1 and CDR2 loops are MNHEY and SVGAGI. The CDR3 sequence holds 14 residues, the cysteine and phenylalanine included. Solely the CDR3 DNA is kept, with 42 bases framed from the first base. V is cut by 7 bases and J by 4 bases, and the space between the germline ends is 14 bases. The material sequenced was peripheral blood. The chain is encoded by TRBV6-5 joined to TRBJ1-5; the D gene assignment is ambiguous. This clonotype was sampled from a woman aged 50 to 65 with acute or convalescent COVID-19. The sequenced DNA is TGTGCCAGCAATAGAGGCGGCGGAAATCAGCCCCAGCATTTT. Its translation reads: CASNRGGGNQPQHF.